The 30 T cell receptor beta chains presented below share a single source sample, sequenced in a study. One entry per CDR3 protein, called by TCRdb with MiXCR from the 5' RACE reads. The data contain 20,000 to 25,000 distinct CDR3 sequences, around 30% of them singletons. What was sequenced was tumor-infiltrating naive CD4+ T cells sorted from the breast tumor. Subset meaning: naive CD4+ T cells, CD4+CD45RA+CD25-. All receptors come from a female donor with breast cancer.

This clonotype is medium-sized within its sample. The chain uses TRBV5-1 and TRBJ2-5; 10 positions agree with TRBD1. The CDR3 totals 15 residues. In germline, CDR1 is SGHRS, CDR2 YFSETQ. Germline trimming cut 4 bases from V and 3 bases from J; bases unmatched to any gene: 6. The CDR3 region is CASSPGTGVKETQYF. CDR3 sequence (DNA): TGCGCCAGCAGCCCCGGGACAGGGGTAAAAGAGACCCAGTACTTC. Full variable domain (rest looked up from reference TRBV5-1 and TRBJ2-5): KAGVTQTPRYLIKTRGQQVTLSCSPISGHRSVSWYQQTPGQGLQFLFEYFSETQRNKGNFPGRFSGRQFSNSRSEMNVSTLELGDSALYLCASSPGTGVKETQYFGPGTRLLVL.

This CDR3 reads CASSRTGGANYGYTF. CDR3 DNA sequence: TGCGCCAGCAGCCGAACAGGGGGCGCCAACTATGGCTACACCTTC. V and J are TRBV4-1 and TRBJ1-2, with TRBD1 matching 9 bases. The CDR3 length is 15 residues. Germline CDR1 MGHRA, CDR2 YSYEKL. V lost 4 bases and J lost 2; bases outside the gene matches: 5.

The rearrangement links TRBV7-2 to TRBJ2-7; D possibly corresponds to TRBD1 (5 bases). Germline assignment: CDR1 SGHTA and CDR2 FQGNSA. V lost 6 bases and J lost 3, with 9 bases in between. This CDR3 is built from 12 residues. The CDR3 reads CASSSQGYEQYF. The CDR3, as DNA: TGTGCCAGCAGTTCCCAGGGCTACGAGCAGTACTTC. The entire variable domain, with the rest obtained from reference TRBV7-2 and TRBJ2-7, is as follows: GAGVSQSPSNKVTEKGKDVELRCDPISGHTALYWYRQSLGQGLEFLIYFQGNSAPDKSGLPSDRFSAERTGGSVSTLTIQRTQQEDSAVYLCASSSQGYEQYFGPGTRLTVT.

This clonotype was seen a few times. The conserved closing phenylalanine or tryptophan is absent in this CDR3, likely reflecting a read error. This chain uses TRBV20-1 with TRBJ1-1; D remains ambiguous. The CDR3 runs to 14 residues. Germline V lookup: CDR1 DFQATT, CDR2 SNEGSKA (reference sequence). V was clipped by 3 bases and J by 4 bases, with 15 bases between them. CDR3 sequence: CSARVSGSGTEAFL. DNA of the CDR3: TGCAGTGCTAGGGTTTCGGGTTCGGGCACTGAAGCTTTCTTG.

The chain uses TRBV30 and TRBJ2-7; 11 bases agree with TRBD1. Looked up from germline, CDR1 is GTSNPN and CDR2 is SVGIG (reference sequence). The ends lost 5 bases at V and 2 bases at J; junction bases unmatched: 5. This CDR3 region has 14 residues. CDR3 in DNA: TGTGCCTGGGGACAGGGGGCGCGGCCCTACGAGCAGTACTTC. The encoded protein is CAWGQGARPYEQYF. The whole variable domain, filled in from reference TRBV30 and TRBJ2-7, reads SQTIHQWPATLVQPVGSPLSLECTVEGTSNPNLYWYRQAAGRGLQLLFYSVGIGQISSEVPQNLSASRPQDRQFILSSKKLLLSDSGFYLCAWGQGARPYEQYFGPGTRLTVT.

There are many counts of this clonotype. This sequence joins TRBV2 and TRBJ1-5, with D possibly being TRBD1 (5 bases). This CDR3 has 16 residues. V gave up 1 base and J gave up 4 bases, with 14 bases separating them. CDR1 SNHLY and CDR2 FYNNEI come from the germline V gene. This CDR3 is CASSEDRTGSNQPQHF. DNA of the CDR3: TGTGCCAGCAGTGAAGACAGGACCGGTAGTAATCAGCCCCAGCATTTT. Looking up the rest from reference TRBV2 and TRBJ1-5 gives the full variable domain: EPEVTQTPSHQVTQMGQEVILRCVPISNHLYFYWYRQILGQKVEFLVSFYNNEISEKSEIFDDQFSVERPDGSNFTLKIRSTKLEDSAMYFCASSEDRTGSNQPQHFGDGTRLSIL.

This clonotype was seen only a few times. The chain recombines TRBV4-1 with TRBJ2-3; D call uncertain. The germline V gene has CDR1 MGHRA and CDR2 YSYEKL. With 0 bases removed from V and 2 bases from J, the gap between germline ends came to 6 bases. The CDR3 runs to 14 residues. CDR3 sequence (DNA): TGCGCCAGCAGCCAAGATGGAGTCACAGATACGCAGTATTTT. Amino acids: CASSQDGVTDTQYF.

There are many counts of this clonotype. The chain joins TRBV3-1 to TRBJ2-3; weak D call: TRBD2 (5 bases). Trimming shortened V by 7 bases and J by 0 bases, and 14 bases separated the two germline ends. The CDR3 has 15 residues. CDR1 is LGHDT and CDR2 is YNNKEL in the germline V gene (reference sequence). This chain's CDR3 is CASTRGSISTDTQYF. The CDR3 DNA reads TGTGCCAGCACCCGAGGGTCGATTAGCACAGATACGCAGTATTTT.

This clonotype was counted a few times. This may be a read error: a much more frequent sequence differs by one nucleotide. This chain links TRBV12-2 with TRBJ1-6; the D segment call TRBD1 is taken from the table without a DNA check. TRBV12-2 is a pseudogene locus. The CDR3 loop spans 17 amino acids. CDR3 residues: CASRSGTGISYNSPLHF. The CDR3 DNA reads as TGTGCAAGTCGCTCCGGGACAGGGATTTCCTATAATTCACCCCTCCACTTT.

The chain couples TRBV7-6 to TRBJ2-1; TRBD2 is a possible D gene (6 bases). V dropped 1 base and J dropped 6 bases, with 19 bases sitting between them. This CDR3 has 17 residues. Germline CDR1 and CDR2: SGHVS and FNYEAQ. CDR3 coding DNA: TGTGCCAGCAGCTTAGGCTACGGACTACGCCGGGGCAATGAGCAGTTCTTC. Translated: CASSLGYGLRRGNEQFF.

The chain uses TRBV5-1 and TRBJ1-2; D is ambiguous. There are 16 residues in the CDR3. Germline lookup yields CDR1 SGHRS and CDR2 YFSETQ. The V end was cut by 4 bases, the J end by 8 bases, with 24 bases between. The CDR3 here is CASSPDLARPGIGYTF. CDR3 nucleotide sequence: TGCGCCAGCAGCCCGGACTTGGCGCGTCCCGGTATCGGCTACACCTTC.

V and J are TRBV11-2 and TRBJ1-6, with 9 bases aligning to TRBD1. With 7 bases clipped from V and 4 bases from J, the junction kept 11 bases outside the gene matches. This CDR3 is built from 17 residues. From germline, CDR1 is SGHAT and CDR2 FQNNGV. CDR3 DNA sequence: TGTGCCAGCACCGACCTGACAGGGGGGAGATATAATTCACCCCTCCACTTT. Protein sequence: CASTDLTGGRYNSPLHF.

The chain employs TRBV6-5 and TRBJ2-3, with TRBD1 matching 10 bases. The V and J ends lost 7 bases and 4 bases, in that order; junction bases with no gene match: 5. Germline loops: CDR1 MNHEY, CDR2 SVGAGI. This CDR3 region has 14 residues. The CDR3 region has the DNA TGTGCCAGCACCCCGGGACAGGGGCCAGATACGCAGTATTTT. Translated, it gives CASTPGQGPDTQYF.

This clonotype has a handful of counts. A much larger clone differs by one base, so this may be a read error. The rearrangement joins TRBV20-1 to TRBJ2-1; D perhaps matches TRBD1 (6 bases). V gave up 1 base and J gave up 8 bases, with 18 bases separating them. CDR3 length: 15 residues. Germline V gene data show CDR1 as DFQATT and CDR2 as SNEGSKA (reference sequence). CDR3 sequence (DNA): TGCAGTGCTAGAGGTACAGGGATCGGGTACGATGAGCAGTTCTTC. The encoded protein is CSARGTGIGYDEQFF.

The CDR3 sequence is CASSLTTGHRNTDTQYF. Here the CDR3 DNA reads TGCGCCAGCAGCTTAACCACGGGACATCGGAACACAGATACGCAGTATTTT. The J gene is TRBJ2-3, the V gene TRBV5-1; tentative D call: TRBD1 (6 bases). The CDR3 contains 17 residues. CDR1 is SGHRS and CDR2 is YFSETQ in the germline V gene. V was pared by 2 bases and J by 2 bases, with 18 bases between.

Worth noting for this clonotype: A read error may be the cause here, since a much bigger clone is one base away. J is TRBJ2-1 and V is TRBV11-3; 10 nucleotides match TRBD1. Germline assignment: CDR1 SGHNT and CDR2 YENEEA. This CDR3 has 14 residues. CDR3 loop: CVSSLGQGLVEQFF. The CDR3, as DNA: TGTGTCAGCAGCCTGGGACAGGGGTTGGTTGAGCAGTTCTTC.

This clonotype was counted many times. The V call is TRBV6-5, the J call TRBJ2-7; 8 bases are a match to TRBD2. The ends lost 6 bases at V and 9 bases at J; junction bases unmatched: 10. Germline V gene lookup returns CDR1 MNHEY and CDR2 SVGAGI. CDR3 length: 13 amino acids. The CDR3 spells CASSGLAVGRQYF. The CDR3 coding sequence is TGTGCCAGCAGCGGACTAGCTGTGGGGAGGCAGTACTTC.

This clonotype was found many times. This rearrangement joins TRBV12-3 or TRBV12-4 to TRBJ1-2; D is undetermined. V gave up 6 bases and J gave up 3 bases, with 11 bases separating them. The CDR3 covers 13 residues. CDR3 nucleotides: TGTGCCAGCAGGTCCGGGCCCTACTATGGCTACACCTTC. Translated: CASRSGPYYGYTF.

This clonotype showed up just a few times. The chain carries TRBV3-1 and TRBJ2-1; D possibly corresponds to TRBD1 (6 bases). CDR3 length equals 13 residues. Germline loops: CDR1 LGHDT, CDR2 YNNKEL (reference sequence). V lost 3 bases, J lost 12 bases, and 15 bases lay in between. CDR3 amino acids: CASSHPNRDGQFF. The CDR3 DNA sequence: TGTGCCAGCAGCCACCCTAACAGGGACGGGCAGTTCTTC.

This clonotype was observed at least ten times. The gene calls are TRBV12-3 or TRBV12-4 and TRBJ2-1; maybe TRBD2 (5 bases). V was clipped by 4 bases and J by 7 bases, with 11 bases between them. The CDR3 covers 13 residues. The CDR3 region is CASSWWEWNEQFF. The CDR3 nucleotides read TGTGCCAGCAGTTGGTGGGAGTGGAATGAGCAGTTCTTC.

The chain carries TRBV5-1 and TRBJ2-1; D uncertain. Trimming removed 0 bases from V and 0 bases from J, with 13 bases in between. The CDR3 length is 17 residues. The germline V gene has CDR1 SGHRS and CDR2 YFSETQ. CDR3 amino acids: CASSLGGARSSYNEQFF. The CDR3 coding sequence is TGCGCCAGCAGCTTGGGAGGTGCGAGAAGCTCCTACAATGAGCAGTTCTTC.

This clonotype is medium-sized within its sample. The rearrangement uses TRBV2 and TRBJ2-1, with D tentatively TRBD1 or TRBD2 (6 bases each). Germline CDR1 and CDR2: SNHLY and FYNNEI. This CDR3 region has 17 residues. V gave up 5 bases and J gave up 4 bases, with 21 bases separating them. DNA for the CDR3: TGTGCCAGCAGTCCTCAAGAGGGGGGACCCGGGTACAATGAGCAGTTCTTC. Translation gives CASSPQEGGPGYNEQFF.

This clonotype was seen once. The chain combines TRBV5-4 with TRBJ2-7; 8 bases map to TRBD2. Per the germline V gene, CDR1 is SGHNT and CDR2 is YYREEE (reference sequence). This CDR3 is built from 12 residues. The ends lost 4 bases at V and 7 bases at J; junction bases unmatched: 4. CDR3 coding DNA: TGTGCCAGCAGCAGTGGACTAGCTGAGCAGTACTTC. This encodes CASSSGLAEQYF.

This clonotype has a handful of counts. For the CDR3, the DNA is TGTGCCAGCAGCCCCATGGCACCTAGGACTGAAGCTTTCTTT. Encoded protein: CASSPMAPRTEAFF. The chain employs TRBV5-6 and TRBJ1-1; no clear D. Trimming removed 4 bases from V and 5 bases from J, with 15 bases in between. Germline V lookup: CDR1 SGHDT, CDR2 YYEEEE. This CDR3 comprises 14 residues.

In the case of this clonotype: This may be a read error: a much more frequent sequence differs by one nucleotide. The chain carries TRBV6-5 and TRBJ1-6, with D possibly matching TRBD1 (6 bases). CDR1 is MNHEY and CDR2 is SVGAGI in the germline V gene. This CDR3 comprises 16 residues. Deletions cut 0 bases from V and 7 bases from J, with 13 bases between. The CDR3 here is CASSYSWGRANSPLHF. DNA of the CDR3: TGTGCCAGCAGTTACTCTTGGGGGCGCGCGAATTCACCCCTCCACTTT.

The table lists this clonotype with a few counts. A clone one base away is much larger, so this may be a read error. This chain connects TRBV5-1 to TRBJ1-1; 7 positions match TRBD1. The CDR3 has 13 amino acids. Germline V CDR1 and CDR2: SGHRS, YFSETQ. CDR3 in DNA: TGCGCCGGCAGCCCCGACAGGGTCGCTGAAGCTTTCTTT. Translated, it gives CAGSPDRVAEAFF.

Worth noting for this clonotype: A much more abundant neighbour one base away suggests this may be a read error. This sequence joins TRBV5-1 and TRBJ2-1; 7 nucleotides match TRBD2. The CDR3 runs 14 residues. Trimming cost V 5 bases and J 8 bases; bases outside gene matches: 10. The germline gives CDR1 SGHRS, CDR2 YFSETQ. In nucleotides, the CDR3 is TGCGCCAGCAGTCGGGAGGCCAGGGAGGATGAGCAGTTCTTC. It codes for CASSREAREDEQFF.

V is TRBV18 and J is TRBJ2-1; weak D call: TRBD1 (5 bases). There are 15 residues in the CDR3. CDR1 KGHSH and CDR2 LQKENI come from the germline V gene. V gave up 1 base and J gave up 4 bases, with 11 bases separating them. The CDR3: CASSPRAGLYNEQFF. CDR3 DNA: TGTGCCAGCTCACCACGGGCAGGGCTGTACAATGAGCAGTTCTTC.

This clonotype counts as medium-sized. V gene TRBV3-1 combines with J gene TRBJ2-7; no firm D call. Germline values: CDR1 LGHDT, CDR2 YNNKEL (reference sequence). V was pared by 1 base and J by 4 bases, with 14 bases between. CDR3 length: 15 residues. CDR3 in amino acids: CASSQGRPVAYEQYF. CDR3 nucleotides: TGTGCCAGCAGCCAAGGCCGACCGGTGGCGTACGAGCAGTACTTC.

In its sample, this clonotype was seen a few times. The rearrangement links TRBV2 to TRBJ2-1; 8 bases align to TRBD1. With V trimmed by 7 bases and J by 7 bases, 15 bases remained unmatched. Germline CDR1 reads SNHLY; CDR2 reads FYNNEI. There are 16 residues in the CDR3. In DNA form, the CDR3 reads TGTGCCAGCACCAATTGGAGGACAGGGAGGTTGAATGAGCAGTTCTTC. Translation gives CASTNWRTGRLNEQFF. The entire variable domain, with the rest obtained from reference TRBV2 and TRBJ2-1, is as follows: EPEVTQTPSHQVTQMGQEVILRCVPISNHLYFYWYRQILGQKVEFLVSFYNNEISEKSEIFDDQFSVERPDGSNFTLKIRSTKLEDSAMYFCASTNWRTGRLNEQFFGPGTRLTVL.